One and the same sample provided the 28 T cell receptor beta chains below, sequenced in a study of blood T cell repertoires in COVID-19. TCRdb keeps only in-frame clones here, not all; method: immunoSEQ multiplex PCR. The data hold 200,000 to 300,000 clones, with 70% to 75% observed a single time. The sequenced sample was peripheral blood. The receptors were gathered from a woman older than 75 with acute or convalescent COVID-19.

The DNA for the CDR3 is TGTGCCAGCATGCGCGAGGACAGTTATGGCTACACCTTC. This codes for CASMREDSYGYTF. The chain carries TRBV6-5 and TRBJ1-2, with D possibly being TRBD1 (6 bases). This CDR3 has 13 residues. Germline V lookup: CDR1 MNHEY, CDR2 SVGAGI. Trimming cost V 7 bases and J 5 bases, with 14 bases left between them.

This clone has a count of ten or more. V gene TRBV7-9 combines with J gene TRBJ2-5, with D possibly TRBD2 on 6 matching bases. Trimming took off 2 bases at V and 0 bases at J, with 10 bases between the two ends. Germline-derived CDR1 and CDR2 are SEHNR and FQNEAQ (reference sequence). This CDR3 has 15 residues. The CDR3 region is CASSLFAGYQETQYF. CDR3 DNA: TGTGCCAGCAGCTTATTTGCGGGGTACCAAGAGACCCAGTACTTC.

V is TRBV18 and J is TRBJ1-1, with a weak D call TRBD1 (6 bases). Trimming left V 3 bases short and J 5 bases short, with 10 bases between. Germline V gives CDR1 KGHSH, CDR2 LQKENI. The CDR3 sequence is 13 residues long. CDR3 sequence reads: CASSPSRGTEAFF. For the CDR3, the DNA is TGTGCCAGCTCACCTTCGAGGGGGACTGAAGCTTTCTTT.

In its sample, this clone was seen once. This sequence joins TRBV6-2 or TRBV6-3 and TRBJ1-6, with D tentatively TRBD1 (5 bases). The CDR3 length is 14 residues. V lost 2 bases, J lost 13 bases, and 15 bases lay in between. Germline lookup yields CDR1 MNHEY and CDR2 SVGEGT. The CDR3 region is CASSYGAQAAPLHF. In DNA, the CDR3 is TGTGCCAGCAGTTACGGGGCCCAAGCAGCGCCCCTCCACTTT.

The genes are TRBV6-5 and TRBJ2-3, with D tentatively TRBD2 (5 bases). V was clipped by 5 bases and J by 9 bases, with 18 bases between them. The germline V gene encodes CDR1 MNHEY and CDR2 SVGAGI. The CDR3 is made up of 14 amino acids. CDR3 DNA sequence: TGTGCCAGCAGTCTACGGACTGGGCGGTTAACGCAGTATTTT. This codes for CASSLRTGRLTQYF.

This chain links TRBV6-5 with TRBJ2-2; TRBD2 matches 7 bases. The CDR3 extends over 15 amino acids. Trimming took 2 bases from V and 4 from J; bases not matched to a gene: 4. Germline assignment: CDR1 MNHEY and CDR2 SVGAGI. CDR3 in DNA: TGTGCCAGCAGTTACACTAGCGCGGGCACCGGGGAGCTGTTTTTT. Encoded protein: CASSYTSAGTGELFF.

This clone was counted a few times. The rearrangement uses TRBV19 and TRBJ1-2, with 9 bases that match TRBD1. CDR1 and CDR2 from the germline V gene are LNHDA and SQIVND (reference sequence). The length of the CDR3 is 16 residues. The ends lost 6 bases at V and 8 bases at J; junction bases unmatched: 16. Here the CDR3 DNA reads TGTGCCAGTAGACCCCCGGGACAGGGAGGTTCGGGCGGCTACACCTTC. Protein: CASRPPGQGGSGGYTF.

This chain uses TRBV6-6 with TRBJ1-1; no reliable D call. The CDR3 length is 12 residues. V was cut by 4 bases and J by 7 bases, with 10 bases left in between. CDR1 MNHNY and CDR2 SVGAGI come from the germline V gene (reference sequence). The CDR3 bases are TGTGCCAGCAGTTTACGACACCTTGAAGCTTTCTTT. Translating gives CASSLRHLEAFF.

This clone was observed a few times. The CDR3, as DNA: TGTGCCAGCAGTTACTCACAGCGGGGGGGCCGCACAGATACGCAGTATTTT. This gives the protein CASSYSQRGGRTDTQYF. The genes are TRBV6-2 or TRBV6-3 and TRBJ2-3, with TRBD2 matching over 10 bases. After removal of 0 bases from V and 1 base from J, the junction contained 4 bases not matched to a gene. The CDR3 has 17 residues. The V gene's germline CDR1 is MNHEY and CDR2 SVGEGT.

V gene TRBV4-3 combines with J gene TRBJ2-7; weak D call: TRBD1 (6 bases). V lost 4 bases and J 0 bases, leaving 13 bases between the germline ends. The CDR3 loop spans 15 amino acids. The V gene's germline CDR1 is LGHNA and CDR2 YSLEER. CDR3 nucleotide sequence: TGCGCCAGCAGCCGGGCCTACAGGGACTCCTACGAGCAGTACTTC. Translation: CASSRAYRDSYEQYF.

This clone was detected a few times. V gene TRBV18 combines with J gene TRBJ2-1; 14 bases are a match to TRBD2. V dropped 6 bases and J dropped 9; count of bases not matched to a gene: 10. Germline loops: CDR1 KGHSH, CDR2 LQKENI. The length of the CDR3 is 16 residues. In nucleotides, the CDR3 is TGTGCCAGCTCCCTCGACAGAGGGACTAGCGGGAGTGAGCAGTTCTTC. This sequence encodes CASSLDRGTSGSEQFF.

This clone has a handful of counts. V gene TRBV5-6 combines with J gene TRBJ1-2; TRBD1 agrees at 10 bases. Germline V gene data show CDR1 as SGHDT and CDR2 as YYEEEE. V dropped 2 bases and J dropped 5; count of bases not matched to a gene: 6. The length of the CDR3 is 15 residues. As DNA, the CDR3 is TGTGCCAGCAGCTTCGGGGACAGGGGAAGGTATGGCTACACCTTC. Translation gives CASSFGDRGRYGYTF.

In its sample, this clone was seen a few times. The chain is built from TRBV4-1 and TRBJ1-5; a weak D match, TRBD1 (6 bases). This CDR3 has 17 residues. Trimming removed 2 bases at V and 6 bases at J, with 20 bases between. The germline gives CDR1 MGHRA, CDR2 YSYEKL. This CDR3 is CASSQTGRGDWGQPQHF. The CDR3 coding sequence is TGCGCCAGCAGCCAAACCGGGAGGGGGGATTGGGGTCAGCCCCAGCATTTT.

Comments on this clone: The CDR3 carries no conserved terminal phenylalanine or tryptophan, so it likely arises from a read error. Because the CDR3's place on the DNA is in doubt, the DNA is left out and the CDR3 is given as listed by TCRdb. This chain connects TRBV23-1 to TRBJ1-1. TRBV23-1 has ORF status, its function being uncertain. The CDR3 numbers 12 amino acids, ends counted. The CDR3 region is CASSQGAGPRSL.

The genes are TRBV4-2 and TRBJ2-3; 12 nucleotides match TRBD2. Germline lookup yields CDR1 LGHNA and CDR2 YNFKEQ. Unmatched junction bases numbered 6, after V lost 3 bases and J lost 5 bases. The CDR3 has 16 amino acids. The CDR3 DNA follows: TGTGCCAGCAGCCAGCTACTAGCGGGAGGAGGAGATACGCAGTATTTT. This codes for CASSQLLAGGGDTQYF.

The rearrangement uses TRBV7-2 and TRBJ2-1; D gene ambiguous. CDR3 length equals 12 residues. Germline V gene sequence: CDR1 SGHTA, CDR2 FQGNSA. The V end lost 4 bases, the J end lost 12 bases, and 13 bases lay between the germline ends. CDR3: CASSSPTVMQFF. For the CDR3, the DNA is TGTGCCAGCAGCTCCCCTACGGTAATGCAGTTCTTC.

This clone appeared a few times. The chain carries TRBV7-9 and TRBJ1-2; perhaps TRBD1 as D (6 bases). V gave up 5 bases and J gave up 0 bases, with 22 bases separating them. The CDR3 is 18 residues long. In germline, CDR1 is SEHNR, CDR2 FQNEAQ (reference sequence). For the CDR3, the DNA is TGTGCCAGCAGCCCGTCCGGGGGGGCGGGTGGAGCTAACTATGGCTACACCTTC. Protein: CASSPSGGAGGANYGYTF.

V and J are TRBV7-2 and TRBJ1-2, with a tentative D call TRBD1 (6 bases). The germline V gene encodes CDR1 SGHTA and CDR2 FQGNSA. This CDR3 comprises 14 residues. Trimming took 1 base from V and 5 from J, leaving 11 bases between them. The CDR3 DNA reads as TGTGCCAGCAGCTTAGGAGGGACACCATATGGCTACACCTTC. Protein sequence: CASSLGGTPYGYTF.

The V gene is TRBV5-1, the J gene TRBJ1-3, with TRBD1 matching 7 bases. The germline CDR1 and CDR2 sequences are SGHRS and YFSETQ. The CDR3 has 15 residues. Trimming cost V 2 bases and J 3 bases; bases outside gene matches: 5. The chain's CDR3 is CASSFQGGGGNTIYF. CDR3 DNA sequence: TGCGCCAGCAGCTTCCAGGGGGGAGGTGGAAACACCATATATTTT.

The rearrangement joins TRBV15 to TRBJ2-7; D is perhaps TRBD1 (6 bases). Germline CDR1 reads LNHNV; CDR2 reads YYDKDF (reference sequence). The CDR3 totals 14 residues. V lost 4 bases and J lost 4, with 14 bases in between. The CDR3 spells CATSINRVEYEQYF. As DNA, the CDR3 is TGTGCCACCAGCATTAACAGGGTTGAGTACGAGCAGTACTTC.

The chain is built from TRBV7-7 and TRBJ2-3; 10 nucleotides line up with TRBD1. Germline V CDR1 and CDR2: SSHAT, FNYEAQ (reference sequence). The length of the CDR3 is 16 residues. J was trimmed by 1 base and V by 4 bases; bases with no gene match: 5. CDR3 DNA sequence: TGTGCCAGCAGCTCCGGTGGACAGGGGGGCACAGATACGCAGTATTTT. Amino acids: CASSSGGQGGTDTQYF. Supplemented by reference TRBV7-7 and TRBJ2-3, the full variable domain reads GAGVSQSPRYKVTKRGQDVTLRCDPISSHATLYWYQQALGQGPEFLTYFNYEAQPDKSGLPSDRFSAERPEGSISTLTIQRTEQRDSAMYRCASSSGGQGGTDTQYFGPGTRLTVL.

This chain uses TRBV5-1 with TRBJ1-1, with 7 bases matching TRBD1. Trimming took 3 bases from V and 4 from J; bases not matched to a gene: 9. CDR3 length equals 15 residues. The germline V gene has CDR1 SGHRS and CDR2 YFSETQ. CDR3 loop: CASSSKQGSITEAFF. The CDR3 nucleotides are TGCGCCAGCAGCTCTAAACAGGGGAGCATCACTGAAGCTTTCTTT.

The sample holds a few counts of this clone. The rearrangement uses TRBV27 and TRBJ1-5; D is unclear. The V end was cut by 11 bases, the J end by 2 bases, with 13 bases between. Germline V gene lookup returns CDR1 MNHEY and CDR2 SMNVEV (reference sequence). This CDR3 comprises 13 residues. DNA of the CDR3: TGTGCCTATACCGGGGTTTGCAATCAGCCCCAGCATTTT. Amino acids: CAYTGVCNQPQHF.

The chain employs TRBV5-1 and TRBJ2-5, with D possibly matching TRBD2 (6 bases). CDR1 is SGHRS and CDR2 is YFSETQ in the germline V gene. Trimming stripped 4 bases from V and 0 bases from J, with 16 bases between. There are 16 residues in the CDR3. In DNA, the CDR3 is TGCGCCAGCAGCCCCAACCCTCCGGGGGACCAAGAGACCCAGTACTTC. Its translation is CASSPNPPGDQETQYF.

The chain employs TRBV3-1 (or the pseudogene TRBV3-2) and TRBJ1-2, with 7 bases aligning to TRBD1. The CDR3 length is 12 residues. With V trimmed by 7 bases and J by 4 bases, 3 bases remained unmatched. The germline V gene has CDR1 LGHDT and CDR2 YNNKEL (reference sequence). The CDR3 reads CASTRQGYGYTF. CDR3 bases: TGTGCCAGCACGCGACAGGGCTATGGCTACACCTTC.

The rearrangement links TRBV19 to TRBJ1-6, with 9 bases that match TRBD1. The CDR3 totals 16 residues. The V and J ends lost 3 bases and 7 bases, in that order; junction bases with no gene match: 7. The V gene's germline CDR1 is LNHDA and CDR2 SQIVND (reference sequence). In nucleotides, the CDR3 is TGTGCCAGTAGTATCCGGGGGACAGGGCCGAATTCACCCCTCCACTTT. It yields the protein CASSIRGTGPNSPLHF.

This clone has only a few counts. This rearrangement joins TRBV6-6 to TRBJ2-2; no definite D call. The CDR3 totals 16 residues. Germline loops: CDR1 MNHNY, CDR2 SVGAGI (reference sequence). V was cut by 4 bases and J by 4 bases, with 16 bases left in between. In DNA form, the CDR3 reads TGTGCCAGCAGTTCCACGGGTTTTAAAGGCACCGGGGAGCTGTTTTTT. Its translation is CASSSTGFKGTGELFF.

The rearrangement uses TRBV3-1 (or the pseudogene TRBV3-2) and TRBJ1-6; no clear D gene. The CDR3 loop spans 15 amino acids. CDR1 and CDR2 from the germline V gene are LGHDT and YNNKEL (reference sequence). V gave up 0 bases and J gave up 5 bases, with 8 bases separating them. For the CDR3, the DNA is TGTGCCAGCAGCCAAGAAAGACTGAATAATTCACCCCTCCACTTT. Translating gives CASSQERLNNSPLHF.